This entry lists 18 T cell receptor beta chains sequenced from one sample in a study of cytomegalovirus exposure and HLA in healthy donors. In the PCR, 60 Vbeta and 13 Jbeta primers were used. Measured with immunoSEQ multiplex PCR; TCRdb has only the in-frame clones, and not every one. The data contain some 220,000 clones, roughly 73% of them singletons. The specimen sequenced was PBMCs. Receptors were obtained from a boy aged 5-17 years in good health and CMV-seronegative.

The J gene is TRBJ2-7, the V gene TRBV6-1, with TRBD1 matching over 10 bases. CDR3 size: 15 residues. Germline V gene data show CDR1 as MNHNS and CDR2 as SASEGT. Unmatched junction bases numbered 6, after V lost 3 bases and J lost 4 bases. The CDR3 DNA is TGTGCCAGCAGTGATGCGACAGGGGGCGCGTACGAGCAGTACTTC. It is translated as CASSDATGGAYEQYF.

The chain joins TRBV15 to TRBJ2-6, with a weak D call TRBD1 (6 bases). The CDR3 runs to 15 residues. CDR1 and CDR2 (germline): LNHNV, YYDKDF (reference sequence). Trimming took off 4 bases at V and 2 bases at J, with 9 bases between the two ends. CDR3 DNA: TGTGCCACCAGCATCCAGGGGACTGGGGCCAACGTCCTGACTTTC. This codes for CATSIQGTGANVLTF.

J is TRBJ2-7 and V is TRBV7-9, with TRBD2 matching 14 bases. This CDR3 has 17 amino acids. The germline CDR1 and CDR2 sequences are SEHNR and FQNEAQ (reference sequence). V lost 10 bases and J lost 3; bases outside the gene matches: 14. The CDR3 region is CATPRGLAGDGGYEQYF. In DNA form, the CDR3 reads TGTGCCACCCCCCGGGGACTAGCGGGAGATGGCGGCTACGAGCAGTACTTC.

The chain couples TRBV6-1 to TRBJ1-6; D is possibly TRBD1 (6 bases). V lost 1 base and J lost 2, with 12 bases in between. Germline V CDR1 and CDR2: MNHNS, SASEGT. The CDR3 is 17 amino acids. CDR3 in amino acids: CASSEVGTGPYNSPLHF. In nucleotides, the CDR3 is TGTGCCAGCAGTGAAGTAGGAACAGGGCCCTATAATTCACCCCTCCACTTT.

The CDR3 reads CASSLFGRAGGDTQYF. In DNA, the CDR3 is TGCGCCAGCAGCTTGTTCGGGAGGGCCGGAGGAGATACGCAGTATTTT. V usage is TRBV5-1 and J usage is TRBJ2-3, with 8 bases identical to TRBD2. V lost 1 base and J lost 5; bases outside the gene matches: 9. This CDR3 spans 16 amino acids. The germline CDR1 and CDR2 sequences are SGHRS and YFSETQ.

The chain combines TRBV7-8 with TRBJ2-5; 7 nucleotides align to TRBD1. Trimming removed 1 base from V and 2 bases from J; junction bases left unmatched: 7. The V gene's germline CDR1 is SGHVS and CDR2 FQNEAQ. CDR3 size: 16 residues. The CDR3 region is CASSLVRAGGQETQYF. The CDR3 region has the DNA TGTGCCAGCAGCTTAGTTAGGGCAGGGGGTCAAGAGACCCAGTACTTC.

This clone has just one count. V and J are TRBV30 and TRBJ2-5, with no clear D. The J call may be faulty, since TRBJ2-7 better matches the DNA end. Germline V gene sequence: CDR1 GTSNPN, CDR2 SVGIG (reference sequence). The CDR3 has 11 residues. This chain's CDR3 is CAWSIVYEQYF. In DNA form, the CDR3 reads TGTGCCTGGAGTATCGTTTACGAGCAGTACTTC.

This clone was seen only once. This rearrangement joins TRBV5-1 to TRBJ2-3; D gene unclear. This CDR3 contains 16 residues. The germline V and J ends were trimmed by 0 bases and 2 bases, with 13 bases remaining between them. The germline gives CDR1 SGHRS, CDR2 YFSETQ. This chain's CDR3 is CASSLERREYTDTQYF. The CDR3 DNA is TGCGCCAGCAGCTTGGAACGCCGAGAATACACAGATACGCAGTATTTT.

This clone was observed a few times. The genes are TRBV30 and TRBJ2-7; D ambiguous. CDR1 and CDR2 from the germline V gene are GTSNPN and SVGIG (reference sequence). Between the trimmed V and J ends, which lost 1 base and 0 bases, there was a span of 13 bases. The CDR3 has 15 residues. DNA of the CDR3: TGTGCCTGGAGTGCCTCCCCCCGTTTCTCCTACGAGCAGTACTTC. Translation gives CAWSASPRFSYEQYF. Drawing the rest from reference TRBV30 and TRBJ2-7, the complete variable domain is SQTIHQWPATLVQPVGSPLSLECTVEGTSNPNLYWYRQAAGRGLQLLFYSVGIGQISSEVPQNLSASRPQDRQFILSSKKLLLSDSGFYLCAWSASPRFSYEQYFGPGTRLTVT.

The chain recombines TRBV19 with TRBJ2-7, with TRBD1 matching 10 bases. The CDR3 sequence is 15 residues long. Trimming cost V 5 bases and J 4 bases; bases outside gene matches: 8. Germline values: CDR1 LNHDA, CDR2 SQIVND (reference sequence). CDR3 sequence reads: CASSSPGTGVYEQYF. CDR3 in DNA: TGTGCCAGTAGTTCTCCGGGGACAGGGGTTTACGAGCAGTACTTC.

The genes are TRBV7-2 and TRBJ1-2; TRBD1 agrees at 8 bases. The germline V gene encodes CDR1 SGHTA and CDR2 FQGNSA. Germline trimming cut 5 bases from V and 4 bases from J; bases unmatched to any gene: 15. CDR3 length: 17 amino acids. CDR3 coding DNA: TGTGCCAGCAGCGTACCCGGGACAGGAATCCCTCCCTATGGCTACACCTTC. Encoded protein: CASSVPGTGIPPYGYTF.

This clone was picked up a small number of times. J is TRBJ1-2 and V is TRBV30, with 7 positions matching TRBD1. There are 18 residues in the CDR3. Germline lookup yields CDR1 GTSNPN and CDR2 SVGIG (reference sequence). V was clipped by 6 bases and J by 4 bases; unmatched bases: 23. The CDR3 spells CACDSFKWTGAEVYGYTF. The CDR3 nucleotides read TGTGCCTGTGACTCTTTTAAGTGGACAGGCGCCGAGGTCTATGGCTACACCTTC.

The chain recombines TRBV4-2 with TRBJ2-6, with 7 positions matching TRBD1. CDR1 is LGHNA, CDR2 YNFKEQ, per germline. The CDR3 has 16 amino acids. V was clipped by 0 bases and J by 1 base; unmatched bases: 0. CDR3: CASSQEQGSGANVLTF. The CDR3 DNA is TGTGCCAGCAGCCAAGAACAGGGGTCTGGGGCCAACGTCCTGACTTTC.

The chain uses TRBV4-1 and TRBJ1-2, with D possibly TRBD1 on 6 matching bases. The CDR3 has 15 residues. Germline CDR1 MGHRA, CDR2 YSYEKL. The V and J ends lost 0 bases and 0 bases respectively, with 8 bases between them. The CDR3 DNA reads as TGCGCCAGCAGCCAAGACAGGGACACTAACTATGGCTACACCTTC. It is translated as CASSQDRDTNYGYTF.

This sequence joins TRBV7-8 and TRBJ2-5, with 11 bases identical to TRBD2. The tail of the sequence fits TRBJ2-7 better, so the J call may be wrong. Germline assignment: CDR1 SGHVS and CDR2 FQNEAQ. The CDR3 runs to 17 residues. The CDR3: CASSSRPTSGIVYEQYF. CDR3 sequence (DNA): TGTGCCAGCAGCTCGCGACCGACTAGCGGGATCGTCTACGAGCAGTACTTC.

V is TRBV5-4 and J is TRBJ2-3; TRBD2 is a possible D gene (6 bases). This CDR3 spans 15 amino acids. Trimming shortened V by 4 bases and J by 2 bases, and 14 bases separated the two germline ends. Germline V lookup: CDR1 SGHNT, CDR2 YYREEE (reference sequence). The CDR3 bases are TGTGCCAGCAGCGCCTGGAGGGGCTCCACAGATACGCAGTATTTT. This translates into CASSAWRGSTDTQYF.

The J gene is TRBJ1-2, the V gene TRBV5-1; a possible D gene is TRBD1 (5 bases). The germline CDR1 and CDR2 sequences are SGHRS and YFSETQ. Trimming cost V 5 bases and J 2 bases, with 13 bases left between them. There are 14 residues in the CDR3. As DNA, the CDR3 is TGCGCCAGCAGACAGGCCCTCCTAAACTATGGCTACACCTTC. Translated: CASRQALLNYGYTF.

The chain is built from TRBV25-1 and TRBJ1-3, with a weak D call TRBD1 (5 bases). V lost 0 bases and J 4 bases, leaving 13 bases between the germline ends. Germline-derived CDR1 and CDR2 are MGHDK and SYGVNS. The CDR3 totals 16 residues. The CDR3 DNA is TGTGCCAGCAGTGAATATAAGGGAGGGACGGGAAACACCATATATTTT. Translation gives CASSEYKGGTGNTIYF.